This record covers a single T cell receptor (beta chain). Antigen: not known. These data originate in a study of beta chain features in type 1 diabetes. General observations from the study: The question left open here concerned HLA type influencing TCRB rearrangement.

Expressed TCRB transcripts were sequenced because the isolated RNA had all been reverse transcribed beforehand. The protocol was immunoSEQ multiplex PCR, while the TCRdb copy is restricted to in-frame clones and leaves out a portion. The data show some 22,000 clones, about 72% seen once. Stem cell-like memory, regulatory, central memory and naive CD4+ cells were sorted via CD45RO/CCR7/CD25/CD127/CD95/CD27. The CDR3 has 15 residues. CDR1 is MNHNS and CDR2 is SASEGT in the germline V gene. V gave up 6 bases and J gave up 4 bases; unmatched junction bases: 6. The specimen was Tregs from blood. The chain has TRBV6-1 and TRBJ2-3; 11 nucleotides match TRBD2. This TCR was sampled from a woman in her thirties or forties in good health. CDR3 bases: TGTGCCAGCAGCCCAAGGGGACTAGCGGCAGATACGCAGTATTTT. It translates to CASSPRGLAADTQYF.